Listed below are T cell receptor beta chains from one sample, sequenced in a study of blood T cell repertoires in COVID-19. Libraries were prepared by immunoSEQ multiplex PCR; TCRdb keeps only in-frame clonotypes and omits some of them. The sample carries fewer than 300,000 clones, around 81% recorded once. The sample comprised peripheral blood. These TCRs come from a person between 65 and 79 years old with COVID-19, enrolled during active disease. CDR3s include the opening cysteine and the closing phenylalanine or tryptophan.

j_gene: TRBJ2-3; v_gene: TRBV6-2/TRBV6-3; CDR3aa: CASSPVHLRDTQYF
j_gene: TRBJ1-1; v_gene: TRBV24-1; CDR3aa: CATSDSRQGAFTEAFF
j_gene: TRBJ2-2; v_gene: TRBV28; CDR3aa: CASRQLAGETGELFF
j_gene: TRBJ1-4; v_gene: TRBV5-1; CDR3aa: CASSADEKLFF
j_gene: TRBJ1-2; v_gene: TRBV19; CDR3aa: CASRQQGDQNYGYTF
j_gene: TRBJ2-2; v_gene: TRBV5-4; CDR3aa: CASSRGGNTGELFF
j_gene: TRBJ2-2; v_gene: TRBV19; CDR3aa: CASHETPYTGELFF
j_gene: TRBJ1-2; v_gene: TRBV10-2; CDR3aa: CASSESPGGLAGYTF
j_gene: TRBJ1-6; v_gene: TRBV7-2; CDR3aa: CASSLFSTGVSPLHF
j_gene: TRBJ2-5; v_gene: TRBV5-4; CDR3aa: CASSLGQQETQYF
j_gene: TRBJ2-1; v_gene: TRBV14; CDR3aa: CASSQNRNNEQFF
j_gene: TRBJ2-3; v_gene: TRBV7-2; CDR3aa: CASSPGLAGPNTQYF